The 22 T cell receptor beta chains listed next were all sequenced from one sample in a study of CD8+ T cells in alopecia areata. Following extraction, RNA underwent reverse transcription to cDNA, which served as the sequencing template. The data were produced by immunoSEQ multiplex PCR, yet TCRdb's version contains in-frame clones alone and is incomplete. The data show some 200,000 clones, roughly two fifths seen once. The treatment denotes: oral pan-JAK inhibitor, 5-10 mg twice daily. Source: CD4+ T cells sorted from blood, taken around week 37, from a patient treated with tofacitinib. These receptors all stem from a human donor with alopecia areata.

The rearrangement joins TRBV11-1 to TRBJ1-2, with 9 nucleotides matching TRBD1. This CDR3 spans 15 amino acids. Germline-derived CDR1 and CDR2 are SGHAT and FQDESV (reference sequence). V shed 5 bases and J 3 bases; nucleotides not matched to a gene: 7. For the CDR3, the DNA is TGTGCCAGCAGCGTAAACAGGGGGCTCGACTATGGCTACACCTTC. Translating it yields CASSVNRGLDYGYTF.

The rearrangement uses TRBV30 and TRBJ2-1, with D perhaps matching TRBD2 (6 bases). V was shortened by 3 bases and J by 15 bases, with 18 bases between the two germline ends. Looked up from germline, CDR1 is GTSNPN and CDR2 is SVGIG (reference sequence). CDR3 length: 12 residues. The CDR3 loop is CAWSQSGPPSFF. The CDR3 coding sequence is TGTGCCTGGAGCCAGAGCGGGCCGCCCTCGTTCTTC.

The V call is TRBV7-9, the J call TRBJ2-7; no clear D gene. The CDR3 totals 14 residues. V lost 2 bases to trimming and J lost 8 bases, with 16 bases between them. In germline, CDR1 is SEHNR, CDR2 FQNEAQ (reference sequence). This chain's CDR3 is CASSLLPDRAQQYF. DNA for the CDR3: TGTGCCAGCAGCTTATTACCTGACCGCGCGCAGCAGTACTTC.

This clone was detected a few times. This chain joins TRBV25-1 and TRBJ2-6, with D uncertain. Looked up from germline, CDR1 is MGHDK and CDR2 is SYGVNS. Trimming cost V 4 bases and J 0 bases, with 13 bases left between them. This CDR3 is built from 17 residues. The CDR3, as DNA: TGTGCCAGCAGTGCGCTTTATACAAACTCTGGGGCCAACGTCCTGACTTTC. It yields the protein CASSALYTNSGANVLTF.

The rearrangement joins TRBV7-9 to TRBJ1-1, with D tentatively TRBD1 (5 bases). Germline V gene data show CDR1 as SEHNR and CDR2 as FQNEAQ (reference sequence). CDR3 size: 13 residues. The ends were cut back, 1 base at V and 11 bases at J, with 14 bases in the middle. The chain's CDR3 is CASSLERQGGAFF. CDR3 DNA sequence: TGTGCCAGCAGCTTAGAGCGGCAGGGCGGCGCTTTCTTT.

This clone was seen more than once but under ten times. This sequence joins TRBV5-1 and TRBJ2-7, with D perhaps assigned TRBD1 or TRBD2 (6 bases each). V dropped 4 bases and J dropped 3 bases, with 17 bases sitting between them. The CDR3 is made up of 15 amino acids. CDR1 and CDR2 (germline): SGHRS, YFSETQ. As DNA, the CDR3 is TGCGCCAGCAGCGTAAGCACCGGGGGCGACTACGAGCAGTACTTC. Amino acids: CASSVSTGGDYEQYF.

The chain joins TRBV6-1 to TRBJ2-7; 8 bases are a match to TRBD1. The CDR3 consists of 14 residues. Per the germline V gene, CDR1 is MNHNS and CDR2 is SASEGT. Trimming removed 6 bases from V and 2 bases from J; junction bases left unmatched: 6. CDR3 DNA sequence: TGTGCCAGCAGAGGACAGGGAAACACCTACGAGCAGTACTTC. Translated: CASRGQGNTYEQYF.

This clone has just one count. The chain links TRBV6-6 to TRBJ2-7; no reliable D call. Per germline, CDR1 MNHNY and CDR2 SVGAGI (reference sequence). The CDR3 consists of 15 residues. V was cut by 4 bases and J by 4 bases, with 17 bases left in between. The CDR3 DNA sequence: TGTGCCAGCAGTTCTGTTGGCAGATCCCTTTACGAGCAGTACTTC. Amino acid sequence: CASSSVGRSLYEQYF.

The rearrangement joins TRBV5-1 to TRBJ2-7; D is perhaps TRBD1 or TRBD2 (5 bases each). Germline V gene sequence: CDR1 SGHRS, CDR2 YFSETQ. The CDR3 is 15 residues long. Between the trimmed V and J ends, which lost 0 bases and 0 bases, there was a span of 10 bases. For the CDR3, the DNA is TGCGCCAGCAGCTTGGGGGCAGGGAGCTCCTACGAGCAGTACTTC. This translates into CASSLGAGSSYEQYF.

The V gene is TRBV19, the J gene TRBJ2-2; the D gene is possibly TRBD1 (6 bases). This CDR3 spans 10 amino acids. Germline V gene lookup returns CDR1 LNHDA and CDR2 SQIVND (reference sequence). As DNA, the CDR3 is TGTGGCGCAGGGGTCGGGGAGCTGTTTTTT. This sequence encodes CGAGVGELFF.

The chain carries TRBV5-1 and TRBJ2-1; TRBD2 might be the D (6 bases). With 4 bases removed from V and 0 bases from J, the gap between germline ends came to 11 bases. CDR1 and CDR2 from the germline V gene are SGHRS and YFSETQ. The CDR3 contains 15 residues. CDR3 sequence reads: CASSGRPGSYNEQFF. In DNA, the CDR3 is TGCGCCAGCAGCGGGAGGCCCGGCTCCTACAATGAGCAGTTCTTC.

This clone came up a few times. V gene TRBV27 combines with J gene TRBJ2-2, with 11 bases matching TRBD2. Per the germline V gene, CDR1 is MNHEY and CDR2 is SMNVEV (reference sequence). The CDR3 sequence is 19 residues long. Trimming removed 5 bases from V and 4 bases from J; junction bases left unmatched: 15. CDR3 sequence: CASSPPPSGRRWGTGELFF. Here the CDR3 DNA reads TGTGCCAGCAGTCCGCCCCCTAGCGGGAGGCGCTGGGGCACCGGGGAGCTGTTTTTT.

In this sample, this clone turned up a few times. The gene calls are TRBV6-5 and TRBJ1-2; 7 bases agree with TRBD1. This CDR3 spans 12 amino acids. After removal of 8 bases from V and 5 bases from J, the junction contained 5 bases not matched to a gene. Looked up from germline, CDR1 is MNHEY and CDR2 is SVGAGI. CDR3 sequence (DNA): TGTGCCAGCCGACAGGGCTATTATGGCTACACCTTC. It specifies CASRQGYYGYTF.

The gene calls are TRBV30 and TRBJ1-1; possible D gene TRBD1, 5 bases. The V end was cut by 5 bases, the J end by 0 bases, with 16 bases between. Germline lookup yields CDR1 GTSNPN and CDR2 SVGIG (reference sequence). This CDR3 has 15 amino acids. CDR3 in amino acids: CAWEAGRTMNTEAFF. The CDR3 DNA reads TGTGCCTGGGAGGCGGGACGGACCATGAACACTGAAGCTTTCTTT.

The V call is TRBV15, the J call TRBJ2-7, with 7 bases fitting TRBD2. The ends lost 0 bases at V and 2 bases at J; junction bases unmatched: 13. The CDR3 runs 18 residues. Germline CDR1 LNHNV, CDR2 YYDKDF (reference sequence). The CDR3 DNA is TGTGCCACCAGCAGAGATTGGGGGAGGGCCGACCTTGCCTACGAGCAGTACTTC. It is translated as CATSRDWGRADLAYEQYF. Full variable domain (rest looked up from reference TRBV15 and TRBJ2-7): DAMVIQNPRYQVTQFGKPVTLSCSQTLNHNVMYWYQQKSSQAPKLLFHYYDKDFNNEADTPDNFQSRRPNTSFCFLDIRSPGLGDTAMYLCATSRDWGRADLAYEQYFGPGTRLTVT.

On this clone: The junction does not match germline at one end; this may be a read error. This chain joins TRBV23-1 and TRBJ1-1; D is unresolved. TRBV23-1 is given ORF status, its function remaining uncertain. The CDR3 contains 12 residues. The CDR3 here is CASSQPKRNPPF. CDR3 bases: TGCGCCAGCAGTCAACCCAAACGGAACCCCCCATTT.

The DNA of the CDR3 is TGTGCCTGGAGGGTCTCTGGAAACACCATATATTTT. Encoded protein: CAWRVSGNTIYF. This rearrangement joins TRBV30 to TRBJ1-3, with unresolved D. CDR3 length: 12 amino acids. The V gene lost 3 bases and the J gene lost 0 bases, with 3 bases spanning the gap. CDR1 is GTSNPN, CDR2 SVGIG, per germline (reference sequence).

There are a few counts of this clone. The chain has TRBV7-2 and TRBJ1-5; 8 bases align to TRBD1. The CDR3 contains 15 residues. Germline CDR1 and CDR2: SGHTA and FQGNSA. Unmatched junction bases numbered 5, after V lost 1 base and J lost 6 bases. The CDR3 DNA sequence: TGTGCCAGCAGCTTAGGGCAGGGGGCCGTTCAGCCCCAGCATTTT. Translating it yields CASSLGQGAVQPQHF.

The J gene is TRBJ2-1, the V gene TRBV30, with a tentative D call TRBD2 (5 bases). V lost 3 bases to trimming and J lost 6 bases, with 15 bases between them. CDR1 is GTSNPN, CDR2 SVGIG, per germline (reference sequence). This CDR3 comprises 14 residues. CDR3 sequence reads: CAWRGGPNPNEQFF. The CDR3 nucleotides read TGTGCCTGGAGAGGAGGTCCGAACCCCAATGAGCAGTTCTTC.

The chain is built from TRBV29-1 and TRBJ2-7, with D perhaps matching TRBD1 (6 bases). This CDR3 spans 12 amino acids. Trimming removed 4 bases at V and 6 bases at J, with 13 bases between. Germline values: CDR1 SQVTM, CDR2 ANQGSEA. The DNA of the CDR3 is TGCAGCGTTGGTACAGGGACGGTCGAGCAGTACTTC. Protein product: CSVGTGTVEQYF.

The chain joins TRBV7-3 to TRBJ2-5; no definite D call. V dropped 5 bases and J dropped 4 bases, with 11 bases sitting between them. CDR1 and CDR2 (germline): SGHTA, FQGTGA. The CDR3 spans 13 residues. The CDR3 here is CASSLSVRETQYF. The CDR3 DNA is TGTGCCAGCAGCCTCTCAGTGAGAGAGACCCAGTACTTC.

The rearrangement uses TRBV5-1 and TRBJ2-3, with D tentatively TRBD2 (6 bases). The V end was cut by 2 bases, the J end by 2 bases, with 12 bases between. From germline, CDR1 is SGHRS and CDR2 YFSETQ. CDR3 length equals 15 residues. The CDR3 DNA sequence: TGCGCCAGCAGCTTTATAGCGGTAACCACAGATACGCAGTATTTT. Its translation is CASSFIAVTTDTQYF.